This TCR beta chain was recovered during a study of T cells expressing NK-cell markers. The overall study: Sorted CD3+CD56-NKG2C+, CD3+CD56+NKG2C- and CD3+CD56+NKG2C+ T cells were the source of the TCR beta repertoires.

Overall study findings and caveats: Topping the CD3+CD56-NKG2C+ fraction as well were these clonotypes, in a handful of donors.

Turning to this clonotype: Its specificity is not known.

The authors generated TCR beta cDNA through 5'RACE template switching with UMIs. From the 5' RACE reads, TCRdb lists one entry per CDR3 protein and no DNA. The sample totals roughly 350,000 distinct CDR3 sequences. Germline-derived CDR1 and CDR2 are SGHRS and YFSETQ. This CDR3 comprises 17 residues. V gene TRBV5-1 combines with J gene TRBJ2-3; without DNA, the TCRdb call of TRBD2 cannot be checked. The TCR originated in a man aged 18-70 years in good health. What was sequenced was blood T cells: a sorted CD56 or NKG2C T cell subset, CD4+ or CD8+ T cells, or bulk PBMC T cells (not recorded which). The CDR3: CASSSNYGGGEGDTQYF.